The next 27 T cell receptor beta chains were all read from a single sample in a study of cytomegalovirus exposure and HLA in healthy donors. Primers: 60 Vbeta forward and 13 Jbeta reverse. Assay: immunoSEQ multiplex PCR; the TCRdb copy retains only in-frame clones and omits some. In the table there are 150,000 or so clones, approximately 83% of which are singletons. The sample was PBMCs. Source of these receptors: a man in his late teens or twenties in good health and CMV-seropositive.

V usage is TRBV30 and J usage is TRBJ1-5, with a weak D call TRBD1 (5 bases). The CDR3 is made up of 14 amino acids. Germline assignment: CDR1 GTSNPN and CDR2 SVGIG (reference sequence). V was clipped by 0 bases and J by 1 base, with 7 bases between them. The CDR3 region has the DNA TGTGCCTGGAGTGTAGGGGCGAGCAATCAGCCCCAGCATTTT. Amino acids: CAWSVGASNQPQHF.

This sequence joins TRBV7-6 and TRBJ2-7, with a possible D match to TRBD2 (5 bases). CDR3 size: 14 residues. CDR1 and CDR2 from the germline V gene are SGHVS and FNYEAQ. Deletions cut 1 base from V and 4 bases from J, with 11 bases between. The CDR3 is CASSLGASPYEQYF. The CDR3 region has the DNA TGTGCCAGCAGCTTAGGGGCTAGCCCATACGAGCAGTACTTC. Using reference TRBV7-6 and TRBJ2-7 for the parts outside the CDR3, the full variable domain is GAGVSQSPRYKVTKRGQDVALRCDPISGHVSLYWYRQALGQGPEFLTYFNYEAQQDKSGLPNDRFSAERPEGSISTLTIQRTEQRDSAMYRCASSLGASPYEQYFGPGTRLTVT.

The CDR3 protein is CASSEGRATDTQYF. DNA for the CDR3: TGTGCCAGCAGTGAAGGCAGGGCCACAGATACGCAGTATTTT. The gene calls are TRBV6-1 and TRBJ2-3; perhaps TRBD1 as D (5 bases). Looked up from germline, CDR1 is MNHNS and CDR2 is SASEGT. V was pared by 1 base and J by 2 bases, with 7 bases between. The CDR3 length is 14 residues.

The chain carries TRBV19 and TRBJ1-5, with 8 bases lining up with TRBD1. CDR1 is LNHDA and CDR2 is SQIVND in the germline V gene (reference sequence). V was pared by 7 bases and J by 3 bases, with 8 bases of the junction left unmatched. The CDR3 extends over 15 amino acids. The CDR3 nucleotides are TGTGCCAGTAAACAGGGGGATTGGAACAATCAGCCCCAGCATTTT. Protein: CASKQGDWNNQPQHF.

Relative to its sample, this clone is medium-sized (0.01 to 0.1%). The junction does not match germline at one end; this may be a read error. V gene TRBV4-3 combines with J gene TRBJ1-3; a weak D match, TRBD1 (5 bases). The CDR3 has 13 residues. Germline CDR1 is LGHNA and CDR2 is YSLEER. CDR3 amino acids: CASSQSRGLGLDF. CDR3 nucleotides: TGCGCCAGCAGCCAAAGTAGGGGTCTGGGACTCGATTTT.

CDR3 nucleotide sequence: TGTGCCAGCTCACTTTCTCTAGGGAGGGAGCAGTACTTC. Amino acids: CASSLSLGREQYF. V gene TRBV18 combines with J gene TRBJ2-7; D possibly corresponds to TRBD2 (6 bases). The V end was cut by 4 bases, the J end by 7 bases, with 14 bases between. There are 13 residues in the CDR3. Germline CDR1 KGHSH, CDR2 LQKENI.

This chain joins TRBV5-8 and TRBJ2-5; 7 positions match TRBD1. V shed 1 base and J 7 bases; nucleotides not matched to a gene: 10. The CDR3 loop spans 15 amino acids. Per the germline V gene, CDR1 is SGHTS and CDR2 is YDEGEE. In nucleotides, the CDR3 is TGTGCCAGCAGCTTGCCCGGACAGGCCTGGGTGACCCAGTACTTC. Its protein is CASSLPGQAWVTQYF.

This clone was recorded only once. The chain links TRBV2 to TRBJ2-3; TRBD1 matches 8 bases. Trimming removed 8 bases from V and 4 bases from J; junction bases left unmatched: 8. From germline, CDR1 is SNHLY and CDR2 FYNNEI. CDR3 size: 14 residues. CDR3 region: CASSGQGEADTQYF. The DNA for the CDR3 is TGTGCCAGCTCTGGACAGGGTGAAGCAGATACGCAGTATTTT.

The chain links TRBV10-2 to TRBJ2-1; 7 bases agree with TRBD1. Per the germline V gene, CDR1 is WSHSY and CDR2 is SAAADI. This CDR3 is built from 12 residues. V shed 6 bases and J 7 bases; nucleotides not matched to a gene: 3. Written as DNA, the CDR3 is TGCGCCAGCAGGGGGACAGTTAATGAGCAGTTCTTC. Translation gives CASRGTVNEQFF.

The chain employs TRBV19 and TRBJ2-2; D call uncertain. The CDR3 has 14 amino acids. Germline V gene data show CDR1 as LNHDA and CDR2 as SQIVND (reference sequence). Trimming pared 5 bases from V and 4 bases from J, leaving 11 bases between. The CDR3 nucleotides are TGTGCCAGTAGTTTCCTGGTGGCCACCGGGGAGCTGTTTTTT. Protein sequence: CASSFLVATGELFF.

This clone was recorded a few times. The rearrangement links TRBV5-4 to TRBJ2-5; TRBD1 agrees at 9 bases. Germline assignment: CDR1 SGHNT and CDR2 YYREEE (reference sequence). With 0 bases clipped from V and 4 bases from J, the junction kept 4 bases outside the gene matches. The CDR3 runs to 15 residues. The CDR3 loop is CASSLGQGDVETQYF. CDR3 nucleotide sequence: TGTGCCAGCAGCTTGGGACAGGGGGATGTAGAGACCCAGTACTTC. The entire variable domain, with the rest obtained from reference TRBV5-4 and TRBJ2-5, is as follows: ETGVTQSPTHLIKTRGQQVTLRCSSQSGHNTVSWYQQALGQGPQFIFQYYREEENGRGNFPPRFSGLQFPNYSSELNVNALELDDSALYLCASSLGQGDVETQYFGPGTRLLVL.

V gene TRBV19 combines with J gene TRBJ1-1; 9 bases are shared with TRBD1. The CDR3 sequence is 15 residues long. Germline V lookup: CDR1 LNHDA, CDR2 SQIVND (reference sequence). V dropped 7 bases and J dropped 0; count of bases not matched to a gene: 6. The CDR3 is CASIGGTGMNTEAFF. DNA of the CDR3: TGTGCCAGTATTGGAGGGACAGGGATGAACACTGAAGCTTTCTTT.

The chain recombines TRBV2 with TRBJ1-5; maybe TRBD1 (5 bases). The CDR3 sequence is 13 residues long. Per germline, CDR1 SNHLY and CDR2 FYNNEI. The V end was cut by 1 base, the J end by 7 bases, with 8 bases between. The CDR3 bases are TGTGCCAGCAGTGAAGGCGGGGACCAGCCCCAGCATTTT. Protein sequence: CASSEGGDQPQHF. Using reference TRBV2 and TRBJ1-5 for the parts outside the CDR3, the full variable domain is EPEVTQTPSHQVTQMGQEVILRCVPISNHLYFYWYRQILGQKVEFLVSFYNNEISEKSEIFDDQFSVERPDGSNFTLKIRSTKLEDSAMYFCASSEGGDQPQHFGDGTRLSIL.

J is TRBJ1-4 and V is TRBV5-1, with a weak D call TRBD1 (6 bases). CDR3 length equals 19 residues. Trimming shortened V by 4 bases and J by 3 bases, and 25 bases separated the two germline ends. CDR1 and CDR2 (germline): SGHRS, YFSETQ. CDR3 sequence: CASSTHRGDTGEANEKLFF. Here the CDR3 DNA reads TGCGCCAGCAGCACCCACCGAGGGGACACCGGCGAGGCTAATGAAAAACTGTTTTTT.

V and J are TRBV5-1 and TRBJ2-1, with 11 bases matching TRBD2. CDR1 is SGHRS, CDR2 YFSETQ, per germline. This CDR3 has 15 residues. Trimming took 0 bases from V and 7 from J; bases not matched to a gene: 3. The CDR3 spells CASSLDSGGANEQFF. Written as DNA, the CDR3 is TGCGCCAGCAGCTTGGATAGCGGGGGGGCGAATGAGCAGTTCTTC.

This clone was recorded only once. The chain has TRBV7-9 and TRBJ2-5; D might be TRBD1 (6 bases). Trimming took off 4 bases at V and 1 base at J, with 13 bases between the two ends. The CDR3 loop spans 15 amino acids. CDR1 is SEHNR and CDR2 is FQNEAQ in the germline V gene (reference sequence). CDR3 protein: CASSSLDRFQETQYF. In nucleotides, the CDR3 is TGTGCCAGCAGCTCTTTAGACAGGTTCCAAGAGACCCAGTACTTC.

V is TRBV29-1 and J is TRBJ1-2, with TRBD1 as a possible D gene (5 bases). Germline loops: CDR1 SQVTM, CDR2 ANQGSEA. CDR3 size: 14 residues. The ends were cut back, 7 bases at V and 0 bases at J, with 15 bases in the middle. The CDR3 sequence: CSGGGVGPNYGYTF. The CDR3 DNA reads as TGCAGCGGGGGAGGGGTTGGGCCTAACTATGGCTACACCTTC.

The chain has TRBV4-1 and TRBJ2-1; 11 bases match TRBD2. The CDR3 runs 15 residues. From germline, CDR1 is MGHRA and CDR2 YSYEKL. The V gene end was trimmed by 4 bases and the J gene end by 7 bases; junction bases not matched to a gene: 6. The CDR3 protein is CASSRTSGSPNEQFF. In DNA, the CDR3 is TGCGCCAGCAGCCGGACTAGCGGGTCCCCGAATGAGCAGTTCTTC.

The chain links TRBV18 to TRBJ2-3; D perhaps matches TRBD2 (6 bases). CDR3 size: 16 residues. V lost 3 bases and J 1 base, leaving 14 bases between the germline ends. The germline V gene has CDR1 KGHSH and CDR2 LQKENI. The CDR3 DNA reads TGTGCCAGCTCACCCTCCCGCCCTAGCGGCACAGATACGCAGTATTTT. It yields the protein CASSPSRPSGTDTQYF. Filled out from reference TRBV18 and TRBJ2-3, the complete variable domain reads NAGVMQNPRHLVRRRGQEARLRCSPMKGHSHVYWYRQLPEEGLKFMVYLQKENIIDESGMPKERFSAEFPKEGPSILRIQQVVRGDSAAYFCASSPSRPSGTDTQYFGPGTRLTVL.

The J gene is TRBJ2-1, the V gene TRBV5-1; 9 positions match TRBD1. Trimming cost V 4 bases and J 5 bases; bases outside gene matches: 13. Germline CDR1 and CDR2: SGHRS and YFSETQ. CDR3 length: 17 amino acids. The CDR3 reads CASSLLGRTGEDNEQFF. The CDR3, as DNA: TGCGCCAGCAGCCTGCTAGGACGGACAGGGGAGGACAATGAGCAGTTCTTC. Based on the CDR3 plus reference TRBV5-1 and TRBJ2-1, the full variable domain is KAGVTQTPRYLIKTRGQQVTLSCSPISGHRSVSWYQQTPGQGLQFLFEYFSETQRNKGNFPGRFSGRQFSNSRSEMNVSTLELGDSALYLCASSLLGRTGEDNEQFFGPGTRLTVL.

The chain has TRBV7-2 and TRBJ2-3, with 7 positions matching TRBD2. Trimming cost V 6 bases and J 5 bases; bases outside gene matches: 8. The germline V gene has CDR1 SGHTA and CDR2 FQGNSA. The CDR3 covers 14 residues. CDR3 in DNA: TGTGCCAGCAGGACAAGCGGGGAAGAAGATACGCAGTATTTT. Translating it yields CASRTSGEEDTQYF.

The J gene is TRBJ2-1, the V gene TRBV5-1; 7 nucleotides match TRBD1. Germline lookup yields CDR1 SGHRS and CDR2 YFSETQ. The CDR3 is made up of 17 amino acids. V trimming: 0 bases; J trimming: 5 bases; junction bases outside the gene matches: 11. In nucleotides, the CDR3 is TGCGCCAGCAGCTTGGTTAGTATTTTACAGGGGAACAATGAGCAGTTCTTC. It is translated as CASSLVSILQGNNEQFF.

V and J are TRBV7-8 and TRBJ2-1; possibly TRBD2 for D (5 bases). V was cut by 3 bases and J by 8 bases, with 20 bases left in between. CDR3 length equals 16 residues. Germline V gene sequence: CDR1 SGHVS, CDR2 FQNEAQ. The CDR3 reads CASSLSSVGEWYEQFF. CDR3 nucleotide sequence: TGTGCCAGCAGCTTGAGTTCGGTCGGGGAATGGTATGAGCAGTTCTTC.

The chain recombines TRBV7-9 with TRBJ1-5, with 8 bases that match TRBD1. The V gene's germline CDR1 is SEHNR and CDR2 FQNEAQ (reference sequence). This CDR3 comprises 14 residues. V was pared by 5 bases and J by 4 bases, with 4 bases of the junction left unmatched. The CDR3 nucleotides read TGTGCCAGCAGCCCTGGACAGGGAAATCAGCCCCAGCATTTT. Amino acids: CASSPGQGNQPQHF. The full variable domain, its missing parts supplied by reference TRBV7-9 and TRBJ1-5, is DTGVSQNPRHKITKRGQNVTFRCDPISEHNRLYWYRQTLGQGPEFLTYFQNEAQLEKSRLLSDRFSAERPKGSFSTLEIQRTEQGDSAMYLCASSPGQGNQPQHFGDGTRLSIL.

There are a few counts of this clone. V is TRBV6-1 and J is TRBJ2-1; possible D gene TRBD1, 5 bases. Trimming shortened V by 6 bases and J by 13 bases, and 16 bases separated the two germline ends. The CDR3 loop spans 12 amino acids. Germline CDR1 is MNHNS and CDR2 is SASEGT. CDR3 protein: CASSLSRTRQFF. The CDR3 DNA follows: TGTGCCAGCAGCTTATCACGGACAAGACAGTTCTTC.

The CDR3, as DNA: TGCGCCAGCACCACCGACAGTCTAAAGGGTGGCTACACCTTC. Amino acid sequence: CASTTDSLKGGYTF. The gene calls are TRBV4-1 and TRBJ1-2; D might be TRBD1 (5 bases). Germline V gene sequence: CDR1 MGHRA, CDR2 YSYEKL. The V end was cut by 7 bases, the J end by 7 bases, with 19 bases between. The CDR3 has 14 residues.

DNA of the CDR3: TGTGCCAGCAGCGTCGGGGAGACCCAGTACTTC. Its protein is CASSVGETQYF. The chain carries TRBV11-2 and TRBJ2-5; D remains ambiguous. This CDR3 region has 11 residues. V dropped 5 bases and J dropped 5 bases, with 6 bases sitting between them. Germline V lookup: CDR1 SGHAT, CDR2 FQNNGV.